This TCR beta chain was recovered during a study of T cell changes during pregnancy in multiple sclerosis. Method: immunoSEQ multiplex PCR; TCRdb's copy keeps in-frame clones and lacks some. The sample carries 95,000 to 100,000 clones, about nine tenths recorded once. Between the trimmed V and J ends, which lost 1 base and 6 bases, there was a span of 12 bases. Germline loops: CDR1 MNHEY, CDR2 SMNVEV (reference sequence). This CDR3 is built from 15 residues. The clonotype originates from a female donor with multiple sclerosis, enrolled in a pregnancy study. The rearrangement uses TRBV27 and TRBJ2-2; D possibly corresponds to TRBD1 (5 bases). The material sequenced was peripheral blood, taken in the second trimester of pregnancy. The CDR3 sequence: CASSLLWQGSGELFF. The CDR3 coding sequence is TGTGCCAGCAGTTTATTATGGCAGGGTTCCGGGGAGCTGTTTTTT.